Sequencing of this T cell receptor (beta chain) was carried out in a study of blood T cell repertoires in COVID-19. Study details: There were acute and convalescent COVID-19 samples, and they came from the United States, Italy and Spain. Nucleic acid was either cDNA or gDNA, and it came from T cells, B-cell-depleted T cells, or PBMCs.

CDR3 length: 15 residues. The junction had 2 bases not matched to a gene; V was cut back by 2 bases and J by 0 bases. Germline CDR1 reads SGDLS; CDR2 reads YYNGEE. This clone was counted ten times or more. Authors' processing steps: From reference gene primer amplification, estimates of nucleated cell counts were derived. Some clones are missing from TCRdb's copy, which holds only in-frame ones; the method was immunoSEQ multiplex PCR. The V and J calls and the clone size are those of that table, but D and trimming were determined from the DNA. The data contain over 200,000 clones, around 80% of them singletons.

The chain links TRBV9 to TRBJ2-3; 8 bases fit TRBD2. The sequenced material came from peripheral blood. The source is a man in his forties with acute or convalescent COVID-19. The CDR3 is CASSVSSGSTDTQYF. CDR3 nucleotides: TGTGCCAGCAGCGTTTCTAGCGGGAGCACAGATACGCAGTATTTT.